Sequencing of this T cell receptor beta chain was carried out in a study of T cell repertoires in cytomegalovirus infection. About the study: A matching HLA type, together with CMV infection, was signaled by public TCR beta signatures.

TCRdb re-derived calls from the reads in MiXCR, one entry per CDR3 protein. The table has some 120,000 distinct CDR3 sequences, about 31% seen once. The table lists this clonotype with many counts. Its antigen is still unknown. CDR3 length equals 13 residues. V was clipped by 4 bases and J by 5 bases, with 8 bases between them. Germline values: CDR1 SEHNR, CDR2 FQNEAQ (reference sequence). This specimen consisted of CD8+ T cells from cultured PBMCs, obtained from culture after CMV antigen stimulation. This sequence originates from a human donor in good health (CMV status not recorded). Some clones in this sample may be carry-over from other donors' samples. The V gene is TRBV7-9, the J gene TRBJ2-2; D is undetermined. The CDR3 here is CASSYTNTGELFF. Here the CDR3 DNA reads TGTGCCAGCAGCTACACAAATACCGGGGAGCTGTTTTTT.